These 32 T cell receptor beta chains were all obtained from the same sample, sequenced in a study of CD8+ T cells in alopecia areata. RNA was isolated and reverse transcribed to cDNA, the sequencing template. The table came from immunoSEQ multiplex PCR; TCRdb's copy has only in-frame clones and leaves some out. Among around 150,000 clones listed, less than 80% were seen once. Stated treatment: oral pan-JAK inhibitor, 5-10 mg twice daily. Sequencing used CD4+ T cells sorted from blood, obtained at week 24, from a patient treated with tofacitinib. The receptor set was obtained from a human donor with alopecia areata.

The gene calls are TRBV29-1 and TRBJ1-1, with 7 bases fitting TRBD1. Germline assignment: CDR1 SQVTM and CDR2 ANQGSEA. V lost 6 bases to trimming and J lost 1 base; unmatched junction nucleotides: 8. The CDR3 is 14 amino acids. The CDR3 sequence is CSVQPRGANTEAFF. As DNA, the CDR3 is TGCAGCGTCCAACCCAGGGGGGCGAACACTGAAGCTTTCTTT.

The chain is built from TRBV6-5 and TRBJ1-4; D call uncertain. V was trimmed by 3 bases and J by 8 bases, leaving 13 bases between them. Germline assignment: CDR1 MNHEY and CDR2 SVGAGI. The CDR3 runs 14 residues. The CDR3 loop is CASSYRYRGEKLFF. CDR3 in DNA: TGTGCCAGCAGTTATAGGTATCGAGGGGAAAAACTGTTTTTT.

The genes are TRBV29-1 and TRBJ1-4, with 7 bases lining up with TRBD1. Losses at the gene ends were 4 bases for V and 2 bases for J; bases not matched to a gene: 1. Germline V gene data show CDR1 as SQVTM and CDR2 as ANQGSEA. The CDR3 spans 13 residues. CDR3 bases: TGCAGCGTTGTGACAGGGACTAATGAAAAACTGTTTTTT. It translates to CSVVTGTNEKLFF.

This clone was recorded many times. The chain couples TRBV7-9 to TRBJ1-2; a possible D gene is TRBD1 (5 bases). The germline V gene has CDR1 SEHNR and CDR2 FQNEAQ (reference sequence). The V end was cut by 5 bases, the J end by 8 bases, with 18 bases between. This CDR3 is 14 amino acids long. DNA of the CDR3: TGTGCCAGCAGCAACCGGGACCTAGGGCTAGGCTACACCTTC. As protein: CASSNRDLGLGYTF.

In its sample, this clone was seen a few times. The rearrangement joins TRBV5-1 to TRBJ2-3, with D hard to call. V gave up 4 bases and J gave up 3 bases, with 3 bases separating them. The CDR3 has 11 residues. Germline loops: CDR1 SGHRS, CDR2 YFSETQ. The CDR3 DNA follows: TGCGCCAGCAGCGAGACAGATACGCAGTATTTT. It encodes CASSETDTQYF.

The CDR3 reads CASSLERGGKETQYF. Written as DNA, the CDR3 is TGTGCCAGCAGCTTAGAACGCGGGGGGAAAGAGACCCAGTACTTC. The chain uses TRBV7-2 and TRBJ2-5; 8 bases are shared with TRBD2. The ends lost 1 base at V and 3 bases at J; junction bases unmatched: 4. The CDR3 extends over 15 amino acids. Germline V lookup: CDR1 SGHTA, CDR2 FQGNSA.

CDR3 sequence reads: CAWGQGYEQYF. Here the CDR3 DNA reads TGTGCCTGGGGACAGGGATACGAGCAGTACTTC. V gene TRBV30 combines with J gene TRBJ2-7; TRBD1 matches at 8 bases. Germline V gene lookup returns CDR1 GTSNPN and CDR2 SVGIG (reference sequence). V was clipped by 5 bases and J by 4 bases; unmatched bases: 1. The CDR3 is 11 residues long.

This clone was seen just once. The chain links TRBV29-1 to TRBJ1-1; the D is unclear. CDR3 length: 13 amino acids. V was clipped by 5 bases and J by 2 bases, with 12 bases between them. Germline V gene lookup returns CDR1 SQVTM and CDR2 ANQGSEA. The CDR3 sequence is CSVRTSSNTEAFF. In nucleotides, the CDR3 is TGCAGCGTTAGAACGTCCAGTAACACTGAAGCTTTCTTT.

The rearrangement joins TRBV12-5 to TRBJ1-2, with 8 bases aligning to TRBD1. The CDR3 has 15 amino acids. The germline V gene has CDR1 LGHNT and CDR2 FRNRAP. The ends lost 5 bases at V and 4 bases at J; junction bases unmatched: 9. CDR3 in amino acids: CASGPQDRASYGYTF. The CDR3, as DNA: TGTGCTAGTGGTCCTCAGGACAGGGCGTCCTATGGCTACACCTTC. Full variable domain (missing parts from reference TRBV12-5 and TRBJ1-2): DARVTQTPRHKVTEMGQEVTMRCQPILGHNTVFWYRQTMMQGLELLAYFRNRAPLDDSGMPKDRFSAEMPDATLATLKIQPSEPRDSAVYFCASGPQDRASYGYTFGSGTRLTVV.

This chain connects TRBV4-1 to TRBJ2-1; D gene uncertain. The germline V gene has CDR1 MGHRA and CDR2 YSYEKL. This CDR3 has 13 residues. Deletions cut 1 base from V and 9 bases from J, with 10 bases between. CDR3 loop: CASSQVQAGEQFF. The CDR3 DNA sequence: TGCGCCAGCAGCCAAGTCCAAGCCGGTGAGCAGTTCTTC.

V is TRBV7-9 and J is TRBJ1-5, with D perhaps TRBD1 (6 bases). CDR1 and CDR2 (germline): SEHNR, FQNEAQ (reference sequence). This CDR3 has 19 amino acids. V lost 2 bases and J lost 0, with 20 bases in between. The CDR3 spells CASSLTTGTSSYSNQPQHF. The CDR3 DNA is TGTGCCAGCAGCTTAACTACCGGGACATCTAGTTATAGCAATCAGCCCCAGCATTTT.

The chain employs TRBV29-1 and TRBJ1-2; D uncertain. Trimming shortened V by 7 bases and J by 6 bases, and 12 bases separated the two germline ends. Germline V gene sequence: CDR1 SQVTM, CDR2 ANQGSEA. This CDR3 has 11 amino acids. The CDR3 DNA sequence: TGCAGCGCCCTCTGGTTCGATGGCTACACCTTC. Translating gives CSALWFDGYTF.

The V call is TRBV18, the J call TRBJ2-7, with D hard to call. V was cut by 2 bases and J by 1 base, with 6 bases left in between. The CDR3 is made up of 13 amino acids. Per the germline V gene, CDR1 is KGHSH and CDR2 is LQKENI. The CDR3: CASSPGPSYEQYF. CDR3 bases: TGTGCCAGCTCACCAGGGCCTTCCTACGAGCAGTACTTC.

The V call is TRBV29-1, the J call TRBJ1-5, with TRBD1 identical over 8 bases. CDR1 is SQVTM, CDR2 ANQGSEA, per germline. The CDR3 runs to 13 residues. The junction had 4 bases not matched to a gene; V was cut back by 7 bases and J by 2 bases. CDR3 sequence reads: CSAMTGGNQPQHF. The CDR3 DNA follows: TGCAGCGCTATGACAGGGGGCAATCAGCCCCAGCATTTT.

The genes are TRBV29-1 and TRBJ2-3, with D hard to call. CDR3 length equals 11 residues. Germline loops: CDR1 SQVTM, CDR2 ANQGSEA. V lost 7 bases and J lost 4, with 9 bases in between. CDR3 sequence: CSGQVPDTQYF. The CDR3, as DNA: TGCAGCGGACAAGTTCCAGATACGCAGTATTTT.

This chain joins TRBV15 and TRBJ2-3; 7 nucleotides match TRBD2. This CDR3 has 18 residues. The V segment lost 0 bases and the J segment 6 bases; nucleotides outside the gene matches: 15. CDR1 LNHNV and CDR2 YYDKDF come from the germline V gene (reference sequence). CDR3 in DNA: TGTGCCACCAGCAGAGATCGGGGAGGGGCACTTGGCCTCGATACGCAGTATTTT. It specifies CATSRDRGGALGLDTQYF.

The chain recombines TRBV7-2 with TRBJ2-7; maybe TRBD2 (5 bases). The CDR3 totals 12 residues. Germline CDR1 and CDR2: SGHTA and FQGNSA. V was shortened by 6 bases and J by 9 bases, with 15 bases between the two germline ends. The CDR3 DNA reads as TGTGCCAGCAGTCGCGGACCCGCGGGGCAGTACTTC. It translates to CASSRGPAGQYF.

V gene TRBV18 combines with J gene TRBJ1-2; 9 bases fit TRBD1. J gave up 6 bases and V 6 bases, and 2 bases lay outside the gene matches. There are 12 residues in the CDR3. Germline lookup yields CDR1 KGHSH and CDR2 LQKENI. The CDR3 DNA follows: TGTGCCAGCTCGAGACAGGGGGATGGCTACACCTTC. Its protein is CASSRQGDGYTF.

The rearrangement links TRBV29-1 to TRBJ2-7; 8 positions agree with TRBD1. J was trimmed by 4 bases and V by 4 bases; bases with no gene match: 12. The CDR3 runs 15 residues. Germline V gives CDR1 SQVTM, CDR2 ANQGSEA. In DNA, the CDR3 is TGCAGCGTTGTCCCAGGGGGCCGGGCGGCATACGAGCAGTACTTC. Its translation is CSVVPGGRAAYEQYF.

The J gene is TRBJ1-1, the V gene TRBV15; perhaps TRBD1 as D (6 bases). From germline, CDR1 is LNHNV and CDR2 YYDKDF (reference sequence). Trimming cost V 1 base and J 3 bases, with 12 bases left between them. This CDR3 is built from 15 residues. DNA for the CDR3: TGTGCCACCAGCAGAGTACAGGGTCAGTACACTGAAGCTTTCTTT. It encodes CATSRVQGQYTEAFF.

This chain joins TRBV29-1 and TRBJ2-2, with 8 bases aligning to TRBD2. The length of the CDR3 is 13 residues. Germline loops: CDR1 SQVTM, CDR2 ANQGSEA. J gave up 15 bases and V 2 bases, and 11 bases lay outside the gene matches. The CDR3 protein is CSVEIATGGSMFF. In DNA form, the CDR3 reads TGCAGCGTTGAAATCGCTACGGGGGGGTCGATGTTTTTT.

There are a few counts of this clone. This same CDR3 is encoded by further DNA sequences in the sample. This chain joins TRBV5-1 and TRBJ1-4; D is unresolved. The CDR3 extends over 15 amino acids. Germline V lookup: CDR1 SGHRS, CDR2 YFSETQ. The V end was cut by 0 bases, the J end by 0 bases, with 6 bases between. CDR3 amino acids: CASSLARATNEKLFF. As DNA, the CDR3 is TGCGCCAGCAGCTTGGCCCGTGCAACTAATGAAAAACTGTTTTTT.

The rearrangement joins TRBV2 to TRBJ2-3; D uncertain. The V gene's germline CDR1 is SNHLY and CDR2 FYNNEI. Trimming shortened V by 2 bases and J by 3 bases, and 15 bases separated the two germline ends. The CDR3 is made up of 16 amino acids. The CDR3 DNA follows: TGTGCCAGCAGTGAAAATGGCCTTCCCACTACAGATACGCAGTATTTT. It codes for CASSENGLPTTDTQYF.

This clone was observed a handful of times. The chain has TRBV29-1 and TRBJ2-7, with D maybe TRBD1 (6 bases). Trimming stripped 1 base from V and 3 bases from J, with 25 bases between. CDR1 and CDR2 (germline): SQVTM, ANQGSEA. The CDR3 consists of 18 residues. CDR3 residues: CSVEGESHTGLPLYEQYF. The CDR3, as DNA: TGCAGCGTTGAAGGGGAGAGCCATACAGGGCTCCCTCTCTACGAGCAGTACTTC.

V and J are TRBV29-1 and TRBJ2-7, with TRBD1 matching 10 bases. V was clipped by 6 bases and J by 6 bases; unmatched bases: 2. Germline CDR1 SQVTM, CDR2 ANQGSEA. The CDR3 is 11 amino acids. This CDR3 is CSVGDRGEQYF. In DNA form, the CDR3 reads TGCAGCGTCGGGGACAGGGGCGAGCAGTACTTC.

The CDR3 region has the DNA TGCAGCGTTGAGAGGGGCACCGAAATCTATGGCTACACCTTC. It specifies CSVERGTEIYGYTF. V gene TRBV29-1 combines with J gene TRBJ1-2; tentatively, D is TRBD1 (5 bases). Germline CDR1 is SQVTM and CDR2 is ANQGSEA. V was trimmed by 3 bases and J by 4 bases, leaving 15 bases between them. This CDR3 is built from 14 residues.

The gene calls are TRBV7-2 and TRBJ1-5; no clear D. The CDR3 consists of 16 residues. Per the germline V gene, CDR1 is SGHTA and CDR2 is FQGNSA. Trimming pared 3 bases from V and 0 bases from J, leaving 12 bases between. The CDR3 DNA sequence: TGTGCCAGCAGCTTCGCACAGTCGTATAGCAATCAGCCCCAGCATTTT. This gives the protein CASSFAQSYSNQPQHF.

The V and J genes are TRBV4-1 and TRBJ1-5; possibly TRBD1 for D (5 bases). V shed 0 bases and J shed 5 bases, with 11 bases lying between them. CDR3 size: 15 residues. From germline, CDR1 is MGHRA and CDR2 YSYEKL. In DNA form, the CDR3 reads TGCGCCAGCAGCCAAGATAGGGACGAGTATCAGCCCCAGCATTTT. Protein product: CASSQDRDEYQPQHF.

The chain employs TRBV30 and TRBJ2-7; 7 bases fit TRBD1. V lost 3 bases, J lost 7 bases, and 15 bases stayed unmatched. The germline V gene encodes CDR1 GTSNPN and CDR2 SVGIG (reference sequence). This CDR3 is 15 amino acids long. The CDR3: CAWSFAGTVSLEQYF. CDR3 in DNA: TGTGCCTGGAGCTTCGCCGGGACAGTTTCGTTGGAGCAGTACTTC. Supplemented by reference TRBV30 and TRBJ2-7, the full variable domain reads SQTIHQWPATLVQPVGSPLSLECTVEGTSNPNLYWYRQAAGRGLQLLFYSVGIGQISSEVPQNLSASRPQDRQFILSSKKLLLSDSGFYLCAWSFAGTVSLEQYFGPGTRLTVT.

The rearrangement uses TRBV28 and TRBJ2-5, with TRBD2 as a possible D gene (6 bases). In germline, CDR1 is MDHEN, CDR2 SYDVKM. This CDR3 has 16 amino acids. V lost 3 bases, J lost 5 bases, and 19 bases lay in between. In DNA form, the CDR3 reads TGTGCCAGCAGTTTCATATCCGGGAGTGGCTGGGAGACCCAGTACTTC. This sequence encodes CASSFISGSGWETQYF.

DNA of the CDR3: TGCGCCAGCAGTAACGGCGGGACAGTAAATCAGCCCCAGCATTTT. Translating gives CASSNGGTVNQPQHF. The chain is built from TRBV4-1 and TRBJ1-5; 7 positions agree with TRBD1. CDR3 length: 15 residues. Germline values: CDR1 MGHRA, CDR2 YSYEKL. V trimming: 6 bases; J trimming: 4 bases; junction bases outside the gene matches: 9.

The V call is TRBV10-3, the J call TRBJ1-6, with D possibly being TRBD1 (5 bases). The V gene lost 6 bases and the J gene lost 11 bases, with 14 bases spanning the gap. The CDR3 has 13 amino acids. Germline V gene lookup returns CDR1 ENHRY and CDR2 SYGVKD. The chain's CDR3 is CAIRTDSAAPLHF. The CDR3 DNA is TGTGCCATCAGGACAGACAGTGCGGCACCCCTCCACTTT.